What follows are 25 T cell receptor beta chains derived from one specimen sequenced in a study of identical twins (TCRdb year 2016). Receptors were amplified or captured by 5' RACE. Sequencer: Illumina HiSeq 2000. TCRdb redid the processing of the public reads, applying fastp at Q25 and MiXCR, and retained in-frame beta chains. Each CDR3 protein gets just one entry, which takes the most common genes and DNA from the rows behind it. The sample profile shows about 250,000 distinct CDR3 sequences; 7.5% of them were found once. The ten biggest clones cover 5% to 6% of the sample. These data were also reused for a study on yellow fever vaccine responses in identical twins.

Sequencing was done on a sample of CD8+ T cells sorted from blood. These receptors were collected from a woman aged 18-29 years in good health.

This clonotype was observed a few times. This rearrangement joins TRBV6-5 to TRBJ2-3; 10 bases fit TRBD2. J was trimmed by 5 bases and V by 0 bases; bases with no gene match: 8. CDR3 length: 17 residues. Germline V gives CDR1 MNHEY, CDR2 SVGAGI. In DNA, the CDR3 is TGTGCCAGCAGTTACTCGATCAGCGGGGGGGCTGGAGATACGCAGTATTTT. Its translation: CASSYSISGGAGDTQYF.

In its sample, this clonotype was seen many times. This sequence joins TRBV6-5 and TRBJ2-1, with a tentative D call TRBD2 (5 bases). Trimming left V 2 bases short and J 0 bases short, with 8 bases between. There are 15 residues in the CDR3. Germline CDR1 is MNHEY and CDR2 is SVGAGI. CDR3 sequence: CASSYAGSSYNEQFF. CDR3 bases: TGTGCCAGCAGTTACGCGGGTAGCTCCTACAATGAGCAGTTCTTC.

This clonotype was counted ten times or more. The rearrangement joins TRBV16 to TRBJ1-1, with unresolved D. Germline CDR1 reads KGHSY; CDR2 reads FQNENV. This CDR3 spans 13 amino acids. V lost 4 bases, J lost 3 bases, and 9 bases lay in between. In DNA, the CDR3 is TGTGCCAGCAGCCCTTTCGTCCACACTGAAGCTTTCTTT. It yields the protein CASSPFVHTEAFF.

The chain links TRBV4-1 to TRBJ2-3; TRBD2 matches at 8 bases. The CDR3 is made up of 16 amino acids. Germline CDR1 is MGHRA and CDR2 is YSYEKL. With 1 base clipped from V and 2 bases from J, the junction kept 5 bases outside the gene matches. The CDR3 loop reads CASSQAGLGNTDTQYF. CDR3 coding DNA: TGCGCCAGCAGCCAAGCGGGACTAGGGAACACAGATACGCAGTATTTT.

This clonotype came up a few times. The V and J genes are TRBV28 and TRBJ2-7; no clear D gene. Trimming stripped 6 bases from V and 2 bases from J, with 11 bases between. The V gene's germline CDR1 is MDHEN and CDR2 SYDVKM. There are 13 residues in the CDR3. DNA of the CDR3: TGTGCCAGCAGCCCGGCCCTTGCCTACGAGCAGTACGTC. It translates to CASSPALAYEQYV.

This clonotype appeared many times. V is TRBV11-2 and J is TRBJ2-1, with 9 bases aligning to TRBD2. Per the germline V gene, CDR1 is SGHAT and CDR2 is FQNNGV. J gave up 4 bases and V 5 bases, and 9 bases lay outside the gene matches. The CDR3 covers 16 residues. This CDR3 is CASSPPGTSLYNEQFF. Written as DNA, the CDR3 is TGTGCCAGCAGCCCCCCCGGGACTAGCTTATACAATGAGCAGTTCTTC.

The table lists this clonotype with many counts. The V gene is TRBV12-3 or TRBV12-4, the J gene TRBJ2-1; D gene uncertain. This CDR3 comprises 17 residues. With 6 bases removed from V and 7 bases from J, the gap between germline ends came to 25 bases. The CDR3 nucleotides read TGTGCCAGCAGCCGATTCGGGCTTCCGGCCCCGGAGAATGAGCAGTTCTTC. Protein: CASSRFGLPAPENEQFF.

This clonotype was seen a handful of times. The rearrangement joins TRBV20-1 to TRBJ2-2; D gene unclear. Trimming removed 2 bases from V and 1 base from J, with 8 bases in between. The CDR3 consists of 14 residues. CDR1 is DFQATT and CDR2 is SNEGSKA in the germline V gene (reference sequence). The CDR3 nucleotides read TGCAGTGCTAGAACCGAGTGGAACACCGGGGAGCTGTTTTTT. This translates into CSARTEWNTGELFF.

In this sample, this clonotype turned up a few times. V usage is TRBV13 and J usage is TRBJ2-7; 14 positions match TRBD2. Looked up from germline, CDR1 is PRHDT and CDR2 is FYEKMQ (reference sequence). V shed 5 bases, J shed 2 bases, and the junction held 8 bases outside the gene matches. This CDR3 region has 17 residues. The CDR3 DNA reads TGTGCCAGCAGCACCCGGACTAGCGGGAGGTACACCTACGAGCAGTACTTC. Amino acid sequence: CASSTRTSGRYTYEQYF.

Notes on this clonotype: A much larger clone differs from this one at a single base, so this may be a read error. The CDR3 DNA follows: TGTGCCAGCAGTTTATCCGCTAGGACTAGCTACGAGCAGTACTTC. Protein sequence: CASSLSARTSYEQYF. The chain employs TRBV27 and TRBJ2-7; 7 bases map to TRBD2. Germline V gene sequence: CDR1 MNHEY, CDR2 SMNVEV (reference sequence). This CDR3 comprises 15 residues. The trim removed 0 bases at V and 3 bases at J, leaving 5 bases unmatched.

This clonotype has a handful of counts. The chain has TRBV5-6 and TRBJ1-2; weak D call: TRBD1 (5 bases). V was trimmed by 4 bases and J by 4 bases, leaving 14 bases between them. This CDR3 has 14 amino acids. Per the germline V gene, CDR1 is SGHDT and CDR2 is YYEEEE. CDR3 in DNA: TGTGCCAGCAGCCCCGGGGGGGGACTCTATGGCTACACCTTC. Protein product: CASSPGGGLYGYTF.

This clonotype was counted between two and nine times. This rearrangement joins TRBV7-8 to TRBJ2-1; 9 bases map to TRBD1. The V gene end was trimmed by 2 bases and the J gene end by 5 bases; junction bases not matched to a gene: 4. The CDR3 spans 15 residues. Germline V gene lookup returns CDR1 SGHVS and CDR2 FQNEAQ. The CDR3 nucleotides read TGTGCCAGCAGCTTATACAGGGGGCACCACAATGAGCAGTTCTTC. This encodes CASSLYRGHHNEQFF.

The CDR3 sequence is CASIHPDRGRDNEQFF. The CDR3 coding sequence is TGTGCCAGTATTCACCCCGACAGGGGGCGAGACAATGAGCAGTTCTTC. The chain joins TRBV19 to TRBJ2-1; 10 bases map to TRBD1. From germline, CDR1 is LNHDA and CDR2 SQIVND (reference sequence). J was trimmed by 5 bases and V by 7 bases; bases with no gene match: 11. This CDR3 has 16 amino acids. The variable domain in full, completed from reference TRBV19 and TRBJ2-1, reads DGGITQSPKYLFRKEGQNVTLSCEQNLNHDAMYWYRQDPGQGLRLIYYSQIVNDFQKGDIAEGYSVSREKKESFPLTVTSAQKNPTAFYLCASIHPDRGRDNEQFFGPGTRLTVL.

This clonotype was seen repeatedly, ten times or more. CDR3: CASRGLADYNEQFF. DNA for the CDR3: TGTGCCAGCAGAGGGCTAGCGGATTACAATGAGCAGTTCTTC. The rearrangement links TRBV2 to TRBJ2-1, with 7 bases fitting TRBD2. With 6 bases clipped from V and 4 bases from J, the junction kept 6 bases outside the gene matches. The germline gives CDR1 SNHLY, CDR2 FYNNEI. The CDR3 length is 14 residues.

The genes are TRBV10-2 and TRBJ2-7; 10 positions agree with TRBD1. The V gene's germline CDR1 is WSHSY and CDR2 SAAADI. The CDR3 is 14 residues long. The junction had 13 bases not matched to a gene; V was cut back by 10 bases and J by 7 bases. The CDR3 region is CATLADRGSGEQYF. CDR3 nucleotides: TGCGCCACCCTGGCGGACAGGGGGTCGGGGGAGCAGTACTTC.

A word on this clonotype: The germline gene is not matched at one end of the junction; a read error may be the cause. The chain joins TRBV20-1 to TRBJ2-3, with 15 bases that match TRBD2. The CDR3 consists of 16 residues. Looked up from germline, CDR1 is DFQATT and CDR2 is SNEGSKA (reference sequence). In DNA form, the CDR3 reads TGCTGTGCTAGTAGGACTAGCGGGGGGGGAGCAGATACGCAGTATTTT. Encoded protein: CCASRTSGGGADTQYF.

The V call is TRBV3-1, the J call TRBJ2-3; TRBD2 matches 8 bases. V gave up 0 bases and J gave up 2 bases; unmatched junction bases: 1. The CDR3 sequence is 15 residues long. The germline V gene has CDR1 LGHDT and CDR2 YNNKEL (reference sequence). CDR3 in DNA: TGTGCCAGCAGCCAAGAACTAGCGGCCACAGATACGCAGTATTTT. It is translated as CASSQELAATDTQYF.

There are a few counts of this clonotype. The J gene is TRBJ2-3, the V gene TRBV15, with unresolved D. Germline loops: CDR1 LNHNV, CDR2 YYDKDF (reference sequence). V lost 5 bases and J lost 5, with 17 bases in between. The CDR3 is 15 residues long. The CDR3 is CATSGVPRGEDTQYF. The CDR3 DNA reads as TGTGCCACCAGCGGAGTGCCACGTGGGGAAGATACGCAGTATTTT. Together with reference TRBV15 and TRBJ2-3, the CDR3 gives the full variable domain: DAMVIQNPRYQVTQFGKPVTLSCSQTLNHNVMYWYQQKSSQAPKLLFHYYDKDFNNEADTPDNFQSRRPNTSFCFLDIRSPGLGDTAMYLCATSGVPRGEDTQYFGPGTRLTVL.

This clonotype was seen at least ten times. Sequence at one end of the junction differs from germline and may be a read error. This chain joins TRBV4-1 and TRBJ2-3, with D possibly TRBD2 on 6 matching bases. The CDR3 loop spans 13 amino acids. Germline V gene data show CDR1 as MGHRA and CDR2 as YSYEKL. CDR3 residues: CASWAGSTDPQYF. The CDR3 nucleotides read TGCGCCAGCTGGGCGGGGAGCACAGATCCGCAGTATTTT.

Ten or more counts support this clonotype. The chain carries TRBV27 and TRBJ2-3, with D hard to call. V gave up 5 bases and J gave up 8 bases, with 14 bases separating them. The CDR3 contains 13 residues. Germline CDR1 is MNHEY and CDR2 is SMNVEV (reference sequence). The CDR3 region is CASSRRAWGTQYF. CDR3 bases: TGTGCCAGCAGTCGAAGGGCGTGGGGTACGCAGTATTTT.

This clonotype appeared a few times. The CDR3 nucleotides read TGCAGTGCTGCGACTAGCGGGGACCCCTACGAGCAGTACGTC. It yields the protein CSAATSGDPYEQYV. The rearrangement links TRBV20-1 to TRBJ2-7; 11 nucleotides line up with TRBD2. The germline V gene has CDR1 DFQATT and CDR2 SNEGSKA (reference sequence). J gave up 2 bases and V 5 bases, and 5 bases lay outside the gene matches. This CDR3 region has 14 residues.

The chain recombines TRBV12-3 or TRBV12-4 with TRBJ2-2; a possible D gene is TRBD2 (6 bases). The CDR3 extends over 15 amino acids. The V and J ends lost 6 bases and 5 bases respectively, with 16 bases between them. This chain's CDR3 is CASRPTRAGTGELFF. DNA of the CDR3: TGTGCCAGCAGGCCGACTCGCGCGGGGACCGGGGAGCTGTTTTTT.

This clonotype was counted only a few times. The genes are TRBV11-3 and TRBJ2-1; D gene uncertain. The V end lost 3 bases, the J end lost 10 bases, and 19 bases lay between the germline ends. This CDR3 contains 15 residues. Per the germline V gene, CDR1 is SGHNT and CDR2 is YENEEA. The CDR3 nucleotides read TGTGCCAGCAGCTTCGAACGGAGTCGGATAAGCGAGCAGTTCTTC. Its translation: CASSFERSRISEQFF. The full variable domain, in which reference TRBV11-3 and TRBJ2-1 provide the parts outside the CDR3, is EAGVVQSPRYKIIEKKQPVAFWCNPISGHNTLYWYLQNLGQGPELLIRYENEEAVDDSQLPKDRFSAERLKGVDSTLKIQPAELGDSAVYLCASSFERSRISEQFFGPGTRLTVL.

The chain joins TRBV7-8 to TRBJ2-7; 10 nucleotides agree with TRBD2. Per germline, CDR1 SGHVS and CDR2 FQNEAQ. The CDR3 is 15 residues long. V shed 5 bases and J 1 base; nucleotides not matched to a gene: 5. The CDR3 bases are TGTGCCAGCAGCCCTACTAGCGGGGATTCCTACGAGCAGTACGTC. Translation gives CASSPTSGDSYEQYV.

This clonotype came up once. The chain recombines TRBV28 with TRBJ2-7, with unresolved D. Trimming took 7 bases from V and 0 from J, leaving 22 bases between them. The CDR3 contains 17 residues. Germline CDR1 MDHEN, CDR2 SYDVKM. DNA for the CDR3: TGTGCCAGCACCCCCATCAACCGTATGGGAACCTCCTACGAGCAGTACTTC. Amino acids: CASTPINRMGTSYEQYF.